This TCR beta chain was identified in a study of T cell repertoires in cytomegalovirus infection. As for the study in general: Peptides in the study included HLA-C-restricted and HLA-B-restricted CMV epitopes. Notes on the study in general: Using cumulative public TCR beta family frequency, the authors identified those who carried CMV together with the relevant HLA.

One entry per CDR3 protein results from TCRdb running MiXCR on the reads. Among more than 95,000 distinct CDR3 sequences listed, about 31% were seen once. Trimming removed 6 bases at V and 8 bases at J, with 13 bases between. The CDR3 totals 12 residues. The germline CDR1 and CDR2 sequences are MNHNY and SVGAGI (reference sequence). This clonotype occurred once. Its antigen is currently unknown. The rearrangement uses TRBV6-6 and TRBJ1-2, with D possibly being TRBD1 (6 bases). This clonotype was sampled from a human donor in good health (CMV status not recorded). Some clones in this sample may be carry-over from other donors' samples. The material was CD8+ T cells from cultured PBMCs, obtained from culture after CMV antigen stimulation. The CDR3 loop reads CASRLQGEGYTF. The CDR3 DNA reads as TGTGCCAGCAGACTACAGGGCGAGGGCTACACCTTC.